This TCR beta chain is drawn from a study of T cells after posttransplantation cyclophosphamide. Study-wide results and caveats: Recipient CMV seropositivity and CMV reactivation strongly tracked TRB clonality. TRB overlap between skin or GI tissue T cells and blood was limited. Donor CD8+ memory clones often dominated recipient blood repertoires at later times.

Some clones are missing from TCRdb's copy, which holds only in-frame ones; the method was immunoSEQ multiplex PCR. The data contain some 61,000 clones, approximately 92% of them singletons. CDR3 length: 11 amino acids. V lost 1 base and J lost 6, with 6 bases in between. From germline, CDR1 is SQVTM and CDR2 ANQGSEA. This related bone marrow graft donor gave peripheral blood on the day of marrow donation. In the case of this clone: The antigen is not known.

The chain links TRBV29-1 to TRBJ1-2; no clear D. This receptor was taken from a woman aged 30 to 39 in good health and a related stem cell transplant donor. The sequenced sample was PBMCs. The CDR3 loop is CSVEGRDGYTF. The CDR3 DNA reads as TGCAGCGTTGAAGGGCGGGATGGCTACACCTTC.